The 9 T cell receptor beta chains below all came from one sample that was sequenced in a study of T cells after somatic rescue of genetic block. Clones were sequenced by immunoSEQ multiplex PCR, and TCRdb holds only the in-frame ones, with some missing. The sample lists 45,000 to 55,000 clones; around 96% were seen once. Sequencing was performed on peripheral blood mononuclear cells (PBMCs). These receptors were obtained from a child under three years old.

The chain couples TRBV5-1 to TRBJ2-3, with TRBD1 matching over 7 bases. The CDR3 runs to 16 residues. V shed 0 bases and J 0 bases; nucleotides not matched to a gene: 4. Germline CDR1 SGHRS, CDR2 YFSETQ. The CDR3 region has the DNA TGCGCCAGCAGCTTGGCCCGGACAGGAAGCACAGATACGCAGTATTTT. This sequence encodes CASSLARTGSTDTQYF.

J is TRBJ1-5 and V is TRBV27; a weak D match, TRBD1 (6 bases). Germline assignment: CDR1 MNHEY and CDR2 SMNVEV (reference sequence). Trimming took 5 bases from V and 0 from J, leaving 14 bases between them. CDR3 length equals 16 residues. This CDR3 is CASSQGTPYSNQPQHF. The CDR3 DNA sequence: TGTGCCAGCAGTCAAGGGACACCTTATAGCAATCAGCCCCAGCATTTT.

V usage is TRBV6-6 and J usage is TRBJ1-4; no clear D gene. The V end was cut by 5 bases, the J end by 8 bases, with 12 bases between. Germline V gene sequence: CDR1 MNHNY, CDR2 SVGAGI (reference sequence). CDR3 length: 13 amino acids. In nucleotides, the CDR3 is TGTGCCAGCAGTAACCTTCCTAGGGAAAAACTGTTTTTT. Its translation is CASSNLPREKLFF.

The chain combines TRBV28 with TRBJ1-5, with D possibly matching TRBD1 (5 bases). The V gene lost 2 bases and the J gene lost 3 bases, with 11 bases spanning the gap. The CDR3 totals 15 residues. Germline V gives CDR1 MDHEN, CDR2 SYDVKM. The chain's CDR3 is CASSLEQGLNQPQHF. The CDR3 DNA sequence: TGTGCCAGCAGTTTAGAGCAGGGCCTCAATCAGCCCCAGCATTTT.

With respect to this clone: The same CDR3 arises from other DNA sequences in this sample as well. The J gene is TRBJ1-2, the V gene TRBV5-6, with D perhaps TRBD1 (5 bases). The germline V gene encodes CDR1 SGHDT and CDR2 YYEEEE. The CDR3 contains 12 residues. Trimming shortened V by 4 bases and J by 5 bases, and 9 bases separated the two germline ends. The CDR3 spells CASSSGGYGYTF. In DNA, the CDR3 is TGTGCCAGCAGCAGCGGGGGGTATGGCTACACCTTC.

There are a few counts of this clone. The genes are TRBV7-9 and TRBJ1-2; TRBD1 matches 8 bases. From germline, CDR1 is SEHNR and CDR2 FQNEAQ (reference sequence). Losses at the gene ends were 1 base for V and 6 bases for J; bases not matched to a gene: 4. CDR3 size: 14 residues. The CDR3: CASSLVPTGDGYTF. CDR3 nucleotides: TGTGCCAGCAGCTTAGTGCCGACAGGGGATGGCTACACCTTC.

The CDR3 DNA reads TGTGCCATCAGACCCTCGCCGGGACAGGGGGACGGGGAGCTGTTTTTT. Translating gives CAIRPSPGQGDGELFF. The chain combines TRBV10-3 with TRBJ2-2, with TRBD1 matching 11 bases. The J segment lost 7 bases and the V segment lost 6 bases, leaving 10 bases of the junction unmatched. The CDR3 totals 16 residues. The V gene's germline CDR1 is ENHRY and CDR2 SYGVKD.

This rearrangement joins TRBV6-5 to TRBJ2-7; the match to TRBD2 covers 14 bases. CDR1 and CDR2 (germline): MNHEY, SVGAGI. V dropped 2 bases and J dropped 6; count of bases not matched to a gene: 0. This CDR3 is 14 amino acids long. CDR3 protein: CASSYGTSGSEQYF. The CDR3 nucleotides are TGTGCCAGCAGTTACGGGACTAGCGGGAGCGAGCAGTACTTC.

In regard to this clone: Other DNA sequences in this specimen translate into the identical CDR3. The V gene is TRBV7-2, the J gene TRBJ2-3; D may be TRBD2 (6 bases). The V gene's germline CDR1 is SGHTA and CDR2 FQGNSA. Between the trimmed V and J ends, which lost 1 base and 1 base, there was a span of 6 bases. The CDR3 contains 14 residues. The CDR3, as DNA: TGTGCCAGCAGCTTAGTAGCGGGCACAGATACGCAGTATTTT. Its protein is CASSLVAGTDTQYF. The complete variable domain, with remaining parts taken from reference TRBV7-2 and TRBJ2-3, reads GAGVSQSPSNKVTEKGKDVELRCDPISGHTALYWYRQSLGQGLEFLIYFQGNSAPDKSGLPSDRFSAERTGGSVSTLTIQRTQQEDSAVYLCASSLVAGTDTQYFGPGTRLTVL.